The clone carrying this T cell receptor beta chain was counted only a few times. Antigen: not known. The treatment was: oral pan-JAK inhibitor, 5-10 mg twice daily. A FACSAria was used to sort CD4+ and CD8+ T cells. These cells came from PBMCs. TCR sequencing used cDNA made by reverse transcription of extracted RNA. TCRdb's copy holds only in-frame clones and misses some; the assay was immunoSEQ multiplex PCR. The data hold some 200,000 clones, with about 40% observed a single time. Germline V gene sequence: CDR1 SGHDT, CDR2 YYEEEE. Trimming removed 2 bases at V and 1 base at J, with 8 bases between. The CDR3 is 14 residues long. These data belong to a study of CD8+ T cells in alopecia areata. General study findings and limits: Besides other cells, scalp samples also yield sequences of resident alphabeta T cells from normal skin.

This rearrangement joins TRBV5-6 to TRBJ2-3, with D unresolved. The sequenced sample was CD4+ T cells sorted from blood, obtained at approximately week 37, from a patient treated with tofacitinib. This sequence originates from a human donor with alopecia areata. CDR3 coding DNA: TGTGCCAGCAGCTTTCGTCCCGGCACAGATACGCAGTATTTT. Translated, it gives CASSFRPGTDTQYF.